This T cell receptor beta chain was recorded in a study of a mutant IDH1 vaccine in newly diagnosed glioma. Study-level information: Former treatment meant radiotherapy, temozolomide, or both; the majority had gotten both. Findings and limits, study-wide: Pseudoprogression apparently lacked any relation to changes in top peripheral T cell clonotypes. Vaccine-induced immune responses were detected in about 93% of patients.

In germline, CDR1 is SNHLY, CDR2 FYNNEI. The CDR3 totals 13 residues. Trimming removed 7 bases at V and 8 bases at J, with 15 bases between. Described time point: baseline, week 1 (first vaccination visit). Stated treatment: pre-vaccination baseline after standard-of-care therapy. Diagnosis in the donors showed new WHO grade 3 or 4 astrocytomas that were IDH1-mutant and ATRX-lost. On this clone itself: Its target is not known.

Only in-frame clones appear in the TCRdb table, and some are missing; sequencing was by immunoSEQ multiplex PCR. Found here are tens of thousands of clones, over 70% of them singletons; the top ten hold roughly 20%. This receptor was obtained from a man aged 30 to 45 with glioma. This sample comprised PBMCs, obtained from a glioma patient treated with radiotherapy, temozolomide or both. V and J are TRBV2 and TRBJ2-1; D might be TRBD2 (5 bases). This CDR3 is CASNTILGDEQFF. The CDR3 DNA sequence: TGTGCCAGCAATACCATCCTCGGGGATGAGCAGTTCTTC.